This T cell receptor beta chain was retrieved from a study of T-cell reconstitution after alpha-beta-depleted transplantation in children. Per germline, CDR1 DFQATT and CDR2 SNEGSKA (reference sequence). With 0 bases removed from V and 0 bases from J, the gap between germline ends came to 13 bases. There are 16 residues in the CDR3. Unique molecular identifiers were built into the TCRbeta library. Each CDR3 protein is one row after TCRdb ran MiXCR on the PCR reads. The table includes around 580,000 distinct CDR3 sequences, 20% to 30% detected once. The sequence came from a boy younger than two with Wiskott-Aldrich syndrome, due to receive a stem cell transplant. The source was PBMCs, collected before TCRalphabeta/CD19-depleted stem cell transplant. V and J are TRBV20-1 and TRBJ2-3; a possible D gene is TRBD2 (7 bases). The CDR3 region is CSARDGGARSTDTQYF. The CDR3 coding sequence is TGCAGTGCTAGAGATGGGGGGGCGCGTAGCACAGATACGCAGTATTTT.